Given below is one T cell receptor (beta chain) in context. Its antigen is currently unknown. The sample is drawn from a study of vaccination effects on CD4 cells after COVID-19. Here immunoSEQ multiplex PCR was the method, and the copy in TCRdb shows in-frame clones only, minus some. Of 20,000 to 25,000 clones listed, almost 70% are singletons. Ahead of sequencing, the ViraFEST assay grew antigen-specific CD4+ T cells using viral peptide pools. Researchers isolated CD4+ T cells once approximately eleven days of culture had elapsed. Neither prior SARS-CoV-2 infection nor positive nucleocapsid antibodies were present in the vaccine recipients. The researchers cultured roughly 2.2 million PBMC per well with 7.5 to 10 IU/ml IL-2 and 8 to 10 ug/ml peptides. The specimen comprised CD4+ T cells from PBMCs cultured with HCoV-NL63 spike peptides, sampled before COVID-19 vaccination. The sequence came from a human donor who received a COVID-19 vaccine.

The CDR3 spells CATSDLGTGGYGYTF. CDR3 nucleotide sequence: TGTGCCACCAGTGATTTGGGTACAGGGGGCTATGGCTACACCTTC. V and J are TRBV24-1 and TRBJ1-2; 8 nucleotides agree with TRBD1. Germline V gives CDR1 KGHDR, CDR2 SFDVKD. The CDR3 extends over 15 amino acids. The trim removed 0 bases at V and 4 bases at J, leaving 3 bases unmatched.